There are a few counts of the clone carrying this T cell receptor beta chain. This record belongs to a study of T-cell reconstitution after alpha-beta-depleted transplantation in children. Unique molecular identifiers were built into the TCRbeta library. MiXCR was run by TCRdb on the PCR reads, yielding one entry per CDR3 protein. The sample lists 300,000 or so distinct CDR3 sequences, about 10% seen once, with 10% in the top ten. Trimming pared 5 bases from V and 8 bases from J, leaving 12 bases between. CDR3 length: 13 amino acids. Germline CDR1 SGHVS, CDR2 FQNEAQ. J is TRBJ1-4 and V is TRBV7-8; no clear D gene. This TCR came from a human donor who donated a stem cell graft to a child with SCID. Sequenced material: PBMCs from the stem cell graft donor, taken from the stem cell graft. The CDR3 DNA follows: TGTGCCAGCAGCCAAAGCCCCGGAGAAAAACTGTTTTTT. As protein: CASSQSPGEKLFF.